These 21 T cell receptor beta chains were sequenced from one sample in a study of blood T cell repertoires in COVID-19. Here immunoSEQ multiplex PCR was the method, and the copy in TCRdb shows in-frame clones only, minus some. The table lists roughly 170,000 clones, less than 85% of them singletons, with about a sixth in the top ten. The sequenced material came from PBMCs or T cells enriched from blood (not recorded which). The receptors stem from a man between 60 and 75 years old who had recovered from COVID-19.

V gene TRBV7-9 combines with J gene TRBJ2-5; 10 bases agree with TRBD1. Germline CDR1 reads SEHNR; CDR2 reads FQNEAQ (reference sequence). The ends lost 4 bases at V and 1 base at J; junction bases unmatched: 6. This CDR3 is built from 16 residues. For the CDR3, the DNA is TGTGCCAGCAGCTCCCAGGACAGGGGGGCCCAAGAGACCCAGTACTTC. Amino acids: CASSSQDRGAQETQYF.

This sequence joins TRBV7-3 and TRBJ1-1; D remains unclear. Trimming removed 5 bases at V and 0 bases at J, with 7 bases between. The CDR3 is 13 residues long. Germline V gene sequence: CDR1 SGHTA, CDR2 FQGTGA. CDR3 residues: CASSITVNTEAFF. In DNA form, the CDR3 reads TGTGCCAGCAGCATCACGGTGAACACTGAAGCTTTCTTT.

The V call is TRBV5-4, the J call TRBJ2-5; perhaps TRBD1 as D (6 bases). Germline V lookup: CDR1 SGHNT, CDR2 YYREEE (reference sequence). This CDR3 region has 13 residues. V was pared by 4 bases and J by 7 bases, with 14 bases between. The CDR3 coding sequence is TGTGCCAGCAGCGCCGGACAGAGAGTGACCCAGTACTTC. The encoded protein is CASSAGQRVTQYF. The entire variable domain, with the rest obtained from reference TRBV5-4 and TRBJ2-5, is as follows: ETGVTQSPTHLIKTRGQQVTLRCSSQSGHNTVSWYQQALGQGPQFIFQYYREEENGRGNFPPRFSGLQFPNYSSELNVNALELDDSALYLCASSAGQRVTQYFGPGTRLLVL.

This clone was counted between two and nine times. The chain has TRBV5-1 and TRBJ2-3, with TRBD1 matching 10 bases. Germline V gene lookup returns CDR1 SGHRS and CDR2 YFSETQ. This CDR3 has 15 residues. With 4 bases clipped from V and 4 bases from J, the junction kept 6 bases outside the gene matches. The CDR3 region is CASSRIGQGADTQYF. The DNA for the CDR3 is TGCGCCAGCAGCCGCATAGGACAGGGGGCAGATACGCAGTATTTT.

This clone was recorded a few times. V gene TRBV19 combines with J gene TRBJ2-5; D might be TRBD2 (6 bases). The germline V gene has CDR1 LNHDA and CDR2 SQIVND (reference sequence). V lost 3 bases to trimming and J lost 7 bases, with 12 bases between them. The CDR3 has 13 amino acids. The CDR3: CASSIERGGTQYF. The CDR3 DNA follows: TGTGCCAGTAGTATCGAGAGGGGAGGGACCCAGTACTTC. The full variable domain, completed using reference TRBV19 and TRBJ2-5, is DGGITQSPKYLFRKEGQNVTLSCEQNLNHDAMYWYRQDPGQGLRLIYYSQIVNDFQKGDIAEGYSVSREKKESFPLTVTSAQKNPTAFYLCASSIERGGTQYFGPGTRLLVL.

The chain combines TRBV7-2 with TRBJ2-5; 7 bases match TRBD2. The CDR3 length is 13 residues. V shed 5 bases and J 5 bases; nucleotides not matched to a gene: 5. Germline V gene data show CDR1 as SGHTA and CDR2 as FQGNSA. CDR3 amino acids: CASSTAGRETQYF. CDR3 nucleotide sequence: TGTGCCAGCAGCACAGCGGGAAGGGAGACCCAGTACTTC.

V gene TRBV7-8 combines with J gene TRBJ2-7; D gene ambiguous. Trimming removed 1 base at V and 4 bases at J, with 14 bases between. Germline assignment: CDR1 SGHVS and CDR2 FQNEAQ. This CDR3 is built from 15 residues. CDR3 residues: CASSLVERKFYEQYF. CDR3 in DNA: TGTGCCAGCAGCTTAGTCGAGCGAAAGTTTTACGAGCAGTACTTC.

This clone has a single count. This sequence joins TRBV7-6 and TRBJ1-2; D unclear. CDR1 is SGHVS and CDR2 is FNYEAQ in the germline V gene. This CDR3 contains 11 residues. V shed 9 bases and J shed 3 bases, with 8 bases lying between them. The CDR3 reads CASARYYGYTF. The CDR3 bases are TGTGCCAGTGCCAGGTACTATGGCTACACCTTC.

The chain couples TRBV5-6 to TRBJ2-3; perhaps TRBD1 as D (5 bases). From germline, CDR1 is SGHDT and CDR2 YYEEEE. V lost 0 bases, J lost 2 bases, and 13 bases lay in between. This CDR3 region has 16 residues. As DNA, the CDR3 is TGTGCCAGCAGCTTGGCACGACAGAGGAACACAGATACGCAGTATTTT. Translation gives CASSLARQRNTDTQYF. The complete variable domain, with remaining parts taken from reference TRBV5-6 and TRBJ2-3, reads DAGVTQSPTHLIKTRGQQVTLRCSPKSGHDTVSWYQQALGQGPQFIFQYYEEEERQRGNFPDRFSGHQFPNYSSELNVNALLLGDSALYLCASSLARQRNTDTQYFGPGTRLTVL.

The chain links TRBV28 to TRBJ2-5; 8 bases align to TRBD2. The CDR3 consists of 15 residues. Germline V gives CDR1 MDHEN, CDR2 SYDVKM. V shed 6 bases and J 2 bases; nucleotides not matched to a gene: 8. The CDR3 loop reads CASSIPRGGQETQYF. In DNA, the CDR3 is TGTGCCAGCAGCATCCCCCGGGGGGGTCAAGAGACCCAGTACTTC.

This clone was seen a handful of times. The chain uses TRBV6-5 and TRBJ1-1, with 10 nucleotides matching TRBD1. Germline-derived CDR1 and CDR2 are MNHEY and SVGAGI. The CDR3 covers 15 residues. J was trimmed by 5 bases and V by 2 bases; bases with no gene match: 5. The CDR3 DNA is TGTGCCAGCAGTTACCGGACAGGGGGAAAGACTGAAGCTTTCTTT. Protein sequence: CASSYRTGGKTEAFF.

The CDR3 nucleotides read TGTGCCAGCAGTGAACCGGGGGGCGCGTTTACCGGCTACACCTTC. Its translation is CASSEPGGAFTGYTF. The chain employs TRBV6-1 and TRBJ1-2; TRBD1 is a possible D gene (6 bases). This CDR3 is 15 amino acids long. Trimming removed 2 bases from V and 8 bases from J, with 18 bases in between. Germline loops: CDR1 MNHNS, CDR2 SASEGT.

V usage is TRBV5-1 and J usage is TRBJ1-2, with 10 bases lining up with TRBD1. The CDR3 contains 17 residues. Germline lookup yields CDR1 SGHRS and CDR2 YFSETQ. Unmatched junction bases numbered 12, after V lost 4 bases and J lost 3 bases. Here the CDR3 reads CASSSRTGGGSDYGYTF. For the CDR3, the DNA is TGCGCCAGCAGCAGCCGGACAGGGGGAGGAAGCGACTATGGCTACACCTTC. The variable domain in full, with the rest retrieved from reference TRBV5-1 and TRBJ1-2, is KAGVTQTPRYLIKTRGQQVTLSCSPISGHRSVSWYQQTPGQGLQFLFEYFSETQRNKGNFPGRFSGRQFSNSRSEMNVSTLELGDSALYLCASSSRTGGGSDYGYTFGSGTRLTVV.

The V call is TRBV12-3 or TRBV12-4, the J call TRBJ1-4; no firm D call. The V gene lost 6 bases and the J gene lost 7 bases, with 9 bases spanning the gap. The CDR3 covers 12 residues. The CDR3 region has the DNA TGTGCCAGCAGCCCGTCAGGTGAAAAACTGTTTTTT. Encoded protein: CASSPSGEKLFF.

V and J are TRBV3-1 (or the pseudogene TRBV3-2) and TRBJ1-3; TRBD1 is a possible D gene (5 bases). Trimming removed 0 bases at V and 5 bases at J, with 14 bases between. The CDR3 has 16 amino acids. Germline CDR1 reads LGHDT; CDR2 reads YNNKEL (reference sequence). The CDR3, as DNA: TGTGCCAGCAGCCAAGATGGGACTAAGTTAAGAAACACCATATATTTT. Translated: CASSQDGTKLRNTIYF.

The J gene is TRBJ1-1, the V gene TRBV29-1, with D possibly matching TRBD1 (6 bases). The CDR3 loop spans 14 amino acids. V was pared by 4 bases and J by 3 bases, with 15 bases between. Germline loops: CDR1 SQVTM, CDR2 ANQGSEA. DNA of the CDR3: TGCAGCGTTGTTCCCCGCGGGGGGCACACTGAAGCTTTCTTT. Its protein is CSVVPRGGHTEAFF.

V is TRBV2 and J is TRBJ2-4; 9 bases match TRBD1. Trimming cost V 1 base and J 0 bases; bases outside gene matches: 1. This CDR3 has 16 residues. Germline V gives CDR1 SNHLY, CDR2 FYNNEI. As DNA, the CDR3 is TGTGCCAGCAGTGAAGAGGGACAGGGAGCCAAAAACATTCAGTACTTC. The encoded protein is CASSEEGQGAKNIQYF. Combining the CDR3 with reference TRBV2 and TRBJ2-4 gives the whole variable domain EPEVTQTPSHQVTQMGQEVILRCVPISNHLYFYWYRQILGQKVEFLVSFYNNEISEKSEIFDDQFSVERPDGSNFTLKIRSTKLEDSAMYFCASSEEGQGAKNIQYFGAGTRLSVL.

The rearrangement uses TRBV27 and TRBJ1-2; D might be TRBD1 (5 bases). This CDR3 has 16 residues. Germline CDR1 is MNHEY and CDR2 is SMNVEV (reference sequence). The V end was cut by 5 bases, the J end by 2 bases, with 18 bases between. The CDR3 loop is CASSPFVGAYNYGYTF. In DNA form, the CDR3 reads TGTGCCAGCAGTCCCTTCGTTGGGGCGTACAACTATGGCTACACCTTC.

CDR3 sequence: CASSLAREGSPLHF. As DNA, the CDR3 is TGTGCCAGCAGCTTAGCCAGGGAAGGATCACCCCTCCACTTT. This chain links TRBV7-2 with TRBJ1-6; tentatively, D is TRBD1 (5 bases). Trimming took off 0 bases at V and 10 bases at J, with 10 bases between the two ends. In germline, CDR1 is SGHTA, CDR2 FQGNSA. The CDR3 sequence is 14 residues long.

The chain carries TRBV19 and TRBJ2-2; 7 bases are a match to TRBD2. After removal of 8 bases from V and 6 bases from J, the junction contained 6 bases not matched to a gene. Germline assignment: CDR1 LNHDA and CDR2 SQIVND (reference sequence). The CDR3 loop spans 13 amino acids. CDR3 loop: CASYPRGAGELFF. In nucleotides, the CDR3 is TGTGCCAGTTATCCACGGGGGGCCGGGGAGCTGTTTTTT.

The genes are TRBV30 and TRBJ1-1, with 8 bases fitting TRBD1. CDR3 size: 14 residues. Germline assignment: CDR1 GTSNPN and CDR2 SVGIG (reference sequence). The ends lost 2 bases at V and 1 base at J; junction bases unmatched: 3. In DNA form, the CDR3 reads TGTGCCTGGAGTCTAGACAGGGGGAACACTGAAGCTTTCTTT. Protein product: CAWSLDRGNTEAFF.